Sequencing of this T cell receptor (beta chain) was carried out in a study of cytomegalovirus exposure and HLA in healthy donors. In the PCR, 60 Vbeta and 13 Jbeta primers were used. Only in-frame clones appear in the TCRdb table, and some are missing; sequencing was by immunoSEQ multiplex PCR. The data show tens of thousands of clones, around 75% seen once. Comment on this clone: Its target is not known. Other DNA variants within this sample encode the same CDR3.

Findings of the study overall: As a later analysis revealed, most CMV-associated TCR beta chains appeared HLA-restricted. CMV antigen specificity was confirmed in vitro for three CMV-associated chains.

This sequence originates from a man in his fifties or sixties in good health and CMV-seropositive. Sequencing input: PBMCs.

The CDR3 spells CASSQDTIVLIYNEQFF. Here the CDR3 DNA reads TGCGCCAGCAGCCAAGATACCATCGTACTCATATACAATGAGCAGTTCTTC. The chain couples TRBV4-3 to TRBJ2-1; no clear D. The V end was cut by 0 bases, the J end by 4 bases, with 16 bases between. The germline V gene encodes CDR1 LGHNA and CDR2 YSLEER. CDR3 length: 17 amino acids.